These 2 T cell receptor beta chains share one sample of origin, sequenced in a study of identical twins. TCRdb itself ran the 5' RACE reads through MiXCR, one entry per CDR3 protein. The profile shows 1,800,000 or so distinct CDR3 sequences, less than 40% of them singletons. The sequenced sample consisted of cord blood. The receptors here all came from a newborn girl in good health.

The chain carries TRBV19 and TRBJ2-1; D may be TRBD2 (5 bases). The germline gives CDR1 LNHDA, CDR2 SQIVND (reference sequence). CDR3 length equals 12 residues. Trimming left V 7 bases short and J 6 bases short, with 10 bases between. The CDR3 region has the DNA TGTGCCAGTAATAGCGATGGCAATGAGCAGTTCTTC. Translation gives CASNSDGNEQFF.

CDR3 sequence reads: CASSPGPHYGYTF. CDR3 bases: TGTGCCAGCAGCCCGGGACCTCACTATGGCTACACCTTC. V and J are TRBV3-1 and TRBJ1-2, with D maybe TRBD1 (5 bases). Germline assignment: CDR1 LGHDT and CDR2 YNNKEL (reference sequence). Trimming pared 4 bases from V and 3 bases from J, leaving 9 bases between. The length of the CDR3 is 13 residues.